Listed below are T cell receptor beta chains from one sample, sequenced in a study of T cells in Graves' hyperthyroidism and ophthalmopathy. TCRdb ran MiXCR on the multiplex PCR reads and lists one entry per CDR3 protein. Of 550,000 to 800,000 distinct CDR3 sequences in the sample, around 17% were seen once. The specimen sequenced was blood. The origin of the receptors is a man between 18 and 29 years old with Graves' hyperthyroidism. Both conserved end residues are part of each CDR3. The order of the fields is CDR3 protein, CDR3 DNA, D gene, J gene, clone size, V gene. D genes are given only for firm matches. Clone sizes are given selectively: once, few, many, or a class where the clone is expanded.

cdr3_aa: CSATGLAVAYEQYF; cdr3_nt: TGCAGTGCTACGGGACTAGCGGTCGCCTACGAGCAGTACTTC; d_call: TRBD2; j_call: TRBJ2-7; clone_size: NA; v_call: TRBV20-1
cdr3_aa: CSARENPGTDTQYF; cdr3_nt: TGCAGTGCTAGAGAAAACCCGGGGACAGATACGCAGTATTTT; d_call: NA; j_call: TRBJ2-3; clone_size: few; v_call: TRBV20-1
cdr3_aa: CATTGGFTGELFF; cdr3_nt: TGTGCCACCACCGGGGGCTTCACCGGGGAGCTGTTTTTT; d_call: NA; j_call: TRBJ2-2; clone_size: NA; v_call: TRBV3-1
cdr3_aa: CASSKTTGQVATGELFF; cdr3_nt: TGTGCCAGCAGCAAGACGACTGGACAGGTCGCCACCGGGGAGCTGTTTTTT; d_call: TRBD1; j_call: TRBJ2-2; clone_size: NA; v_call: TRBV6-1
cdr3_aa: CASRLAGDGTDTQYF; cdr3_nt: TGTGCCAGCAGGTTAGCGGGAGATGGGACAGATACGCAGTATTTT; d_call: TRBD2; j_call: TRBJ2-3; clone_size: few; v_call: TRBV12-3/TRBV12-4
cdr3_aa: CASSQPGSDEKLFF; cdr3_nt: TGCGCCAGCAGCCAACCGGGGTCGGATGAAAAACTGTTTTTT; d_call: NA; j_call: TRBJ1-4; clone_size: NA; v_call: TRBV4-3
cdr3_aa: CASSSTRPTDTQYF; cdr3_nt: TGTGCCAGCAGTTCGACGAGGCCCACAGATACGCAGTATTTT; d_call: NA; j_call: TRBJ2-3; clone_size: NA; v_call: TRBV6-1
cdr3_aa: CSVEIKTSGLPSYEQYF; cdr3_nt: TGCAGCGTTGAGATAAAGACTAGCGGACTTCCTAGCTACGAGCAGTACTTC; d_call: TRBD2; j_call: TRBJ2-7; clone_size: few; v_call: TRBV29-1
cdr3_aa: CASSGDSSGDEQFF; cdr3_nt: TGTGCCAGCAGCGGGGACTCGAGCGGCGATGAGCAGTTCTTC; d_call: NA; j_call: TRBJ2-1; clone_size: NA; v_call: TRBV3-1
cdr3_aa: CASSRRGRAYEQYF; cdr3_nt: TGTGCCAGCAGCCGGCGGGGAAGGGCCTACGAGCAGTACTTC; d_call: NA; j_call: TRBJ2-7; clone_size: many; v_call: TRBV3-1
cdr3_aa: CASSFKPRGDTQYF; cdr3_nt: TGTGCCAGCAGCTTCAAACCTAGAGGAGATACGCAGTATTTT; d_call: NA; j_call: TRBJ2-3; clone_size: NA; v_call: TRBV5-6
cdr3_aa: CASSFGQANYGYTF; cdr3_nt: TGTGCCAGCAGTTTCGGACAGGCGAACTATGGCTACACCTTC; d_call: TRBD1; j_call: TRBJ1-2; clone_size: many; v_call: TRBV12-3/TRBV12-4
cdr3_aa: CASSAPVVLGKETQYF; cdr3_nt: TGTGCCAGCAGTGCCCCAGTTGTTTTGGGAAAAGAGACCCAGTACTTC; d_call: NA; j_call: TRBJ2-5; clone_size: few; v_call: TRBV2
cdr3_aa: CASSISGGNSYEQYF; cdr3_nt: TGTGCCAGCTCGATTAGCGGGGGGAACTCCTACGAGCAGTACTTC; d_call: TRBD2; j_call: TRBJ2-7; clone_size: NA; v_call: TRBV18
cdr3_aa: CATSSYRGVSTEAFF; cdr3_nt: TGTGCCACCAGCAGTTACAGGGGGGTTAGCACTGAAGCTTTCTTT; d_call: TRBD1; j_call: TRBJ1-1; clone_size: few; v_call: TRBV15
cdr3_aa: CSARGTSGYIQETQYF; cdr3_nt: TGCAGTGCTAGAGGGACTAGCGGATATATACAAGAGACCCAGTACTTC; d_call: TRBD2; j_call: TRBJ2-5; clone_size: NA; v_call: TRBV20-1
cdr3_aa: CASSNPRQGRTEAFF; cdr3_nt: TGCGCCAGCAGCAATCCTCGGCAGGGTCGGACTGAAGCTTTCTTT; d_call: NA; j_call: TRBJ1-1; clone_size: many; v_call: TRBV5-1
cdr3_aa: CASGPLADDTQYF; cdr3_nt: TGTGCCAGCGGCCCTCTGGCGGACGATACGCAGTATTTT; d_call: NA; j_call: TRBJ2-3; clone_size: many; v_call: TRBV28
cdr3_aa: CASRGTGEVIYEQYF; cdr3_nt: TGTGCCAGCCGGGGGACAGGGGAGGTCATCTACGAGCAGTACTTC; d_call: TRBD1; j_call: TRBJ2-7; clone_size: NA; v_call: TRBV2
cdr3_aa: CSAKTKRDQETQYF; cdr3_nt: TGCAGTGCTAAAACAAAACGGGACCAAGAGACCCAGTACTTC; d_call: NA; j_call: TRBJ2-5; clone_size: few; v_call: TRBV20-1
cdr3_aa: CASSPLTGTRSTDTQYF; cdr3_nt: TGTGCCAGCAGCCCCCTCACAGGGACCCGCAGCACAGATACGCAGTATTTT; d_call: NA; j_call: TRBJ2-3; clone_size: many; v_call: TRBV11-3
cdr3_aa: CSVGTSLSGELFF; cdr3_nt: TGCAGCGTCGGGACTAGTTTGTCCGGGGAGCTGTTTTTT; d_call: TRBD2; j_call: TRBJ2-2; clone_size: few; v_call: TRBV29-1
cdr3_aa: CASSLGLAGDYEQYF; cdr3_nt: TGTGCCAGCAGTCTGGGACTAGCGGGGGATTACGAGCAGTACTTC; d_call: TRBD2; j_call: TRBJ2-7; clone_size: many; v_call: TRBV28